This TCR beta chain was recovered during a study of T cell responses to AZD1222 COVID-19 vaccine. Only in-frame clones appear in the TCRdb table, and some are missing; sequencing was by immunoSEQ multiplex PCR. The repertoire holds 84,000 or so clones, with more than 75% as singletons. A note on this clone: Its specificity is not known.

V lost 6 bases and J lost 4, with 7 bases in between. The CDR3 length is 11 residues. Germline V gene lookup returns CDR1 MNHEY and CDR2 SMNVEV (reference sequence). Overall study results and limits: Donors in the cohort were predominantly white British and more often female, and clonal diversity was possibly underestimated. There were repertoire samples only from the period after the peak T cell response. Regions 160-218 and 743-854 dominated among vaccine-associated CD4 TCRs spanning spike. Seropositivity was recorded at baseline in only six AZD1222 recipients.

The V and J genes are TRBV27 and TRBJ2-7; D not resolved. The specimen was peripheral blood, collected on day 0 of AZD1222 vaccination. This TCR was sampled from an adult in good health. CDR3 sequence: CASSSQYEQYF. The CDR3 nucleotides read TGTGCCAGCAGCTCCCAATACGAGCAGTACTTC.